This T cell receptor (beta chain) was profiled in a study of neoadjuvant anti-PD-1 for oral cavity cancer. Overall study context: Patients without progression got a fourth dose around day 43.

Patients had newly diagnosed, untreated stage II-IVA oral cavity squamous cell carcinoma. PBMCs were not maintained or expanded in culture before analysis. TCRdb keeps only in-frame clones here, not all; method: immunoSEQ multiplex PCR. The sample holds 60,000 to 75,000 clones, under 85% seen once. CDR1 and CDR2 (germline): WNHNN, SYGVQD (reference sequence). Trimming left V 0 bases short and J 4 bases short, with 11 bases between. The CDR3 has 15 residues. Concerning this clone: Its matching antigen is unknown.

Overall study findings and caveats: Higher pretreatment Treg/Th17 ratios tracked higher pretreatment blood clonality.

The sequencing used PBMCs, collected before nivolumab (anti-PD-1) treatment. This chain connects TRBV10-1 to TRBJ2-3, with D possibly called TRBD1 or TRBD2 (5 bases each). This clonotype originated in a person aged 35-79 years with oral cavity squamous cell carcinoma. DNA of the CDR3: TGCGCCAGCAGTGAGTCGAGGGGAGACGCAGATACGCAGTATTTT. Translated, it gives CASSESRGDADTQYF.